This T cell receptor beta chain was sequenced during a study of cytomegalovirus exposure and HLA in healthy donors. General study points: Some V segments, TRBV6-2 and TRBV6-3 among them, were indistinguishable and were therefore excluded. Analyses of presence/absence relied on an assumption of roughly uniform sequencing depth across donors.

PCR used 60 Vbeta primers and 13 Jbeta primers. In the original workflow: In a later analysis, of 70 million to 85 million unique beta chains, around 11 million appeared in at least two donors. The table came from immunoSEQ multiplex PCR; TCRdb's copy has only in-frame clones and leaves some out. The V and J calls and clone size are taken from that table; D and trimming were inferred from the DNA. Of about 160,000 clones listed, 80% to 90% are singletons. At sampling all donors were nominally healthy, likely with unrecorded immune exposures. The V and J ends lost 4 bases and 6 bases, in that order; junction bases with no gene match: 13. The CDR3 spans 16 residues. Germline values: CDR1 MDHEN, CDR2 SYDVKM. Of note for this clone: What it binds is unknown.

The sample was PBMCs. This chain joins TRBV28 and TRBJ2-7, with 9 bases matching TRBD2. This TCR was recovered from a woman aged 18-35 years in good health and CMV-seronegative. The CDR3 region is CASSYPRGRGGSEQYF. The CDR3 DNA sequence: TGTGCCAGCAGTTACCCGAGGGGGCGGGGGGGAAGCGAGCAGTACTTC.